The clone carrying this TCR beta chain has more than one count but fewer than ten. Its target is unknown. MiXCR, applied by TCRdb to the 5' RACE reads, yields one record per CDR3 protein. The repertoire holds approximately 450,000 distinct CDR3 sequences, with around a sixth as singletons. Trimming removed 2 bases from V and 0 bases from J; junction bases left unmatched: 7. This CDR3 comprises 17 residues. CDR1 and CDR2 from the germline V gene are MNHNY and SVGAGI (reference sequence). This sample was included in a study of T cells after yellow fever vaccination. Study context: When fractions had low cell numbers, they were prepared with SMART-Seq v4 Ultra Low Input. General study points: FACS-sorted repertoires might harbor abundant contaminating clonotypes from the bulk population. Reappearing after the booster were most of the clones from primary vaccination (less than 97% CD4, 88% CD8).

Sequencing was performed on PBMCs, taken before the yellow fever booster vaccination. The chain carries TRBV6-6 and TRBJ2-5, with 9 positions matching TRBD1. The sequence came from a young man who received the YFV17D yellow fever vaccine. The chain's CDR3 is CASSYPLDRGDQETQYF. In DNA form, the CDR3 reads TGTGCCAGCAGTTACCCCTTGGACAGGGGAGACCAAGAGACCCAGTACTTC.